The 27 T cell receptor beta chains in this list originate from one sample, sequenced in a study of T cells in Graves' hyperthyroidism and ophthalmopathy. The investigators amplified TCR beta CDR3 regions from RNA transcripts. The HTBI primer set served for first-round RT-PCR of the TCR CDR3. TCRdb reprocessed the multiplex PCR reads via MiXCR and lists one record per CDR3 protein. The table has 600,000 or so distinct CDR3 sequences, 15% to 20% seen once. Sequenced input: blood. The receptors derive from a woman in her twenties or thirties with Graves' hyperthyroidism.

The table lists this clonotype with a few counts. The CDR3 sequence is CSARGTSGTLYEQYF. The CDR3, as DNA: TGCAGTGCTCGCGGGACTAGCGGGACTCTATACGAGCAGTACTTC. This chain links TRBV20-1 with TRBJ2-7; TRBD2 matches at 13 bases. The V gene's germline CDR1 is DFQATT and CDR2 SNEGSKA (reference sequence). This CDR3 has 15 residues. The J segment lost 4 bases and the V segment lost 5 bases, leaving 8 bases of the junction unmatched.

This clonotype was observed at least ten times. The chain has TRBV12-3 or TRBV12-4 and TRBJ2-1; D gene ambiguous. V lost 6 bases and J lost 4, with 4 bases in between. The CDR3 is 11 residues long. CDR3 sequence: CASRIYNEQFF. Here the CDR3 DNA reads TGTGCCAGCAGAATTTACAATGAGCAGTTCTTC.

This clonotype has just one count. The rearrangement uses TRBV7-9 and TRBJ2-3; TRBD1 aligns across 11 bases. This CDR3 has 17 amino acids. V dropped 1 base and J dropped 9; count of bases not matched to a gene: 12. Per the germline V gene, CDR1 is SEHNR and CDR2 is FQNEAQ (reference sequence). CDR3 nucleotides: TGTGCCAGCAGCTTAGTATTTGGACAGGGGGCGAAGAGGACGCAGTATTTT. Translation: CASSLVFGQGAKRTQYF. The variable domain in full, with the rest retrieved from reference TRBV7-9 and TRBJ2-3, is DTGVSQNPRHKITKRGQNVTFRCDPISEHNRLYWYRQTLGQGPEFLTYFQNEAQLEKSRLLSDRFSAERPKGSFSTLEIQRTEQGDSAMYLCASSLVFGQGAKRTQYFGPGTRLTVL.

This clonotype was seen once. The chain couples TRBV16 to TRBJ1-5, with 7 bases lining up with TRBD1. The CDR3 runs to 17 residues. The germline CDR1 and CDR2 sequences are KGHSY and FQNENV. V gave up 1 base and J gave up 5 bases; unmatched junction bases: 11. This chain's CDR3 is CASSQYSLDREHQPQHF. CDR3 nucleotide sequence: TGTGCCAGCAGCCAATATAGTCTCGACAGGGAACATCAGCCCCAGCATTTT.

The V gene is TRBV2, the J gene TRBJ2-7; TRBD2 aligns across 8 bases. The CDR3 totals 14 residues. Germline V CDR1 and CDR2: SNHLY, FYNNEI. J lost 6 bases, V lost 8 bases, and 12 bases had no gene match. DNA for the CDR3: TGTGCCAGCTCACCGCCGGGACTAGGCCCCGAGCAGTACTTC. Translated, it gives CASSPPGLGPEQYF.

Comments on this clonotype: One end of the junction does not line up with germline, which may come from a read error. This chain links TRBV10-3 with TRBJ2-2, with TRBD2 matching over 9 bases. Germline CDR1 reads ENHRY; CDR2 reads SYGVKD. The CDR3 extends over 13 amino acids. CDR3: CAISGRSTGKLFF. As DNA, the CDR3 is TGTGCCATTAGCGGGAGATCCACCGGGAAGCTGTTTTTT.

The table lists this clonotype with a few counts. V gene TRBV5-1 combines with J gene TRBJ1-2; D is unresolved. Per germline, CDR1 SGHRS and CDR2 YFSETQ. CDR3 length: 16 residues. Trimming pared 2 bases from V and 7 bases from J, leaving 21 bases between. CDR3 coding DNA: TGCGCCAGCAGCTTTGAAGGAGAGGCGCTTTTATCTGGCTACACCTTC. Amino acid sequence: CASSFEGEALLSGYTF. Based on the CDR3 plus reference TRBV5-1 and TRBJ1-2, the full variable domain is KAGVTQTPRYLIKTRGQQVTLSCSPISGHRSVSWYQQTPGQGLQFLFEYFSETQRNKGNFPGRFSGRQFSNSRSEMNVSTLELGDSALYLCASSFEGEALLSGYTFGSGTRLTVV.

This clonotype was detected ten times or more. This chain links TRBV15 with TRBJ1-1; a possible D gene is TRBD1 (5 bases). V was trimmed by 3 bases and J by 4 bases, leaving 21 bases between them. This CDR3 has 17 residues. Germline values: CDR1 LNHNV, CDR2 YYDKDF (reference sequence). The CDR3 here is CATSRPGRIPGGTEAFF. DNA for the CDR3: TGTGCCACCAGCAGGCCGGGACGCATACCCGGGGGCACTGAAGCTTTCTTT.

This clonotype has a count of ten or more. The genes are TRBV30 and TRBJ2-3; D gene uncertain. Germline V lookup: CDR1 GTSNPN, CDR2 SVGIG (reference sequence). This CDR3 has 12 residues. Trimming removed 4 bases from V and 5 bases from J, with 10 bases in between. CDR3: CAWNGVRDTQYF. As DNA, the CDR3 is TGTGCCTGGAACGGAGTGCGAGATACGCAGTATTTT.

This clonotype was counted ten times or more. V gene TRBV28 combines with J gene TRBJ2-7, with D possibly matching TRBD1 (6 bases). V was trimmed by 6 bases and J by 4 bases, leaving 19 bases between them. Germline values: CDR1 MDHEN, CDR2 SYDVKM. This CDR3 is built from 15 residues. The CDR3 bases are TGTGCCAGCAGCTCCCTGGGGCAGGGGAGTTACGAGCAGTACTTC. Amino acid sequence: CASSSLGQGSYEQYF.

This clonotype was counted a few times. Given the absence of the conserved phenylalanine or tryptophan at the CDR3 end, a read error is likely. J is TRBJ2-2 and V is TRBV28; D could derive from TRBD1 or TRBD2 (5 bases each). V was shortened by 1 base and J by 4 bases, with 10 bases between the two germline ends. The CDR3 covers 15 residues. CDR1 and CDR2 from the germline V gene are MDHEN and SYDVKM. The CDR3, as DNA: TGTGCCAGCAGTTTATCGGCAGGGAGCACCGGGGAGCTGTTTCTT. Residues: CASSLSAGSTGELFL.

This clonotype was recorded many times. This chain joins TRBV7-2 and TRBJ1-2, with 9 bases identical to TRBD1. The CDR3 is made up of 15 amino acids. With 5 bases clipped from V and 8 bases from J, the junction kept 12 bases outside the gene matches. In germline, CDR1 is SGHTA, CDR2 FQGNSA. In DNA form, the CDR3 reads TGTGCCAGCAGCCCCCAGGGACAGGGAATAGGAGGCTACACCTTC. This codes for CASSPQGQGIGGYTF.

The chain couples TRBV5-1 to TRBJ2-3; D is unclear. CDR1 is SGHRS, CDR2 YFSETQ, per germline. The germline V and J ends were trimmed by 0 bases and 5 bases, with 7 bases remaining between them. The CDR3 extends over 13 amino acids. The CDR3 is CASSLAEEDTQYF. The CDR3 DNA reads TGCGCCAGCAGCTTGGCCGAGGAAGATACGCAGTATTTT.

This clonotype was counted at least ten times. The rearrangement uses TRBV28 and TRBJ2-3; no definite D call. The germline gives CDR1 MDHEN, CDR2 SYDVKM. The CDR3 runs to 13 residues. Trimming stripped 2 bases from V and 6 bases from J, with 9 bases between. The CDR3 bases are TGTGCCAGCAGTTTAGGGCCCCCTGATACGCAGTATTTT. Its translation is CASSLGPPDTQYF.

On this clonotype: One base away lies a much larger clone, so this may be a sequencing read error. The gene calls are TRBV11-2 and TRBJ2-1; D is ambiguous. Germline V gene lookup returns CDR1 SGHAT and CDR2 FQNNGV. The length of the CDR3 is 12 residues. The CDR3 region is CPSSLTTYEQFF. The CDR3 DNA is TGTCCCAGCAGCTTAACTACGTATGAGCAGTTCTTC.

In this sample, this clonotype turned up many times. DNA for the CDR3: TGTGCCAGCAGTAATCGAGGGGATAGCAATCAGCCCCAGCATTTT. Translation: CASSNRGDSNQPQHF. The genes are TRBV2 and TRBJ1-5; D may be TRBD1 (5 bases). Germline CDR1 SNHLY, CDR2 FYNNEI. The CDR3 spans 15 residues. With 5 bases removed from V and 0 bases from J, the gap between germline ends came to 11 bases.

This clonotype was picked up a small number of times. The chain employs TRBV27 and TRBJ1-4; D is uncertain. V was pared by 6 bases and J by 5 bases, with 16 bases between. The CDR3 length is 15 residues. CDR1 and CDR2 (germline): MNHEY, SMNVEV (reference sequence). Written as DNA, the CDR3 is TGTGCCAGCAGAAAAGACTCCCCGGGCAATGAAAAACTGTTTTTT. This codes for CASRKDSPGNEKLFF.

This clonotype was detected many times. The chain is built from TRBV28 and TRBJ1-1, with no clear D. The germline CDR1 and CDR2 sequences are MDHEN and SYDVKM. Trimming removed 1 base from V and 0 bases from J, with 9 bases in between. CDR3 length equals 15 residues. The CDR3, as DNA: TGTGCCAGCAGTTTATATTTGCCCATGAACACTGAAGCTTTCTTT. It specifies CASSLYLPMNTEAFF. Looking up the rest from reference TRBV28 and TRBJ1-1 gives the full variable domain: DVKVTQSSRYLVKRTGEKVFLECVQDMDHENMFWYRQDPGLGLRLIYFSYDVKMKEKGDIPEGYSVSREKKERFSLILESASTNQTSMYLCASSLYLPMNTEAFFGQGTRLTVV.

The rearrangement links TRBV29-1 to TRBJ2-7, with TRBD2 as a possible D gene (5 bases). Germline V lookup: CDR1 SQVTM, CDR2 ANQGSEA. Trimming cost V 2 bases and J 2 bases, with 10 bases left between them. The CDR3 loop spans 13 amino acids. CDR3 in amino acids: CSVELGRPYEQYF. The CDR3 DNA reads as TGCAGCGTTGAATTGGGGAGACCCTACGAGCAGTACTTC.

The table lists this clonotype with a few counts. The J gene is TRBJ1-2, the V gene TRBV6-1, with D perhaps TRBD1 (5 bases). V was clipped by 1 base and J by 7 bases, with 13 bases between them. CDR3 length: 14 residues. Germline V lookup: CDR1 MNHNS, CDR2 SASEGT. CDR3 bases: TGTGCCAGCAGTGAAGGCGGGGCGACCTCTGGCTACACCTTC. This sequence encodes CASSEGGATSGYTF.

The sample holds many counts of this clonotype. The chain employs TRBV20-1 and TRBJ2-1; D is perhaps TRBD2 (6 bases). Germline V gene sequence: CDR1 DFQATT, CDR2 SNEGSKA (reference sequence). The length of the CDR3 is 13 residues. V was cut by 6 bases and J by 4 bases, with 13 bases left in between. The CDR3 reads CSAGLSGYNEQFF. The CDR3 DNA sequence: TGCAGTGCGGGGCTAAGCGGGTACAATGAGCAGTTCTTC.

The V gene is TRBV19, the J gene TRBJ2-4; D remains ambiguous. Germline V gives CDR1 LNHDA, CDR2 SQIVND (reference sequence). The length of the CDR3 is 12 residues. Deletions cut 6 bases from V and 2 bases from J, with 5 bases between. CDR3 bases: TGTGCCAGTAGCGGGCCCAAAAACATTCAGTACTTC. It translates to CASSGPKNIQYF.

DNA for the CDR3: TGTGCCTGGACGGGTGGGAGAAGGGACGAGCAGTACTTC. Protein product: CAWTGGRRDEQYF. The chain has TRBV30 and TRBJ2-7, with a weak D call TRBD2 (5 bases). From germline, CDR1 is GTSNPN and CDR2 SVGIG (reference sequence). The length of the CDR3 is 13 residues. V lost 4 bases and J lost 5, with 15 bases in between.

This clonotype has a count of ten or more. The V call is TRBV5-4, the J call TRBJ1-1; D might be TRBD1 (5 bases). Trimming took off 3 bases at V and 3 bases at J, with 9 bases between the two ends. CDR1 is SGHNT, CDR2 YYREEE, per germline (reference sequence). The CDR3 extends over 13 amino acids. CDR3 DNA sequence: TGTGCCAGCAGCTGGGGGGGAGACACTGAAGCTTTCTTT. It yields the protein CASSWGGDTEAFF.

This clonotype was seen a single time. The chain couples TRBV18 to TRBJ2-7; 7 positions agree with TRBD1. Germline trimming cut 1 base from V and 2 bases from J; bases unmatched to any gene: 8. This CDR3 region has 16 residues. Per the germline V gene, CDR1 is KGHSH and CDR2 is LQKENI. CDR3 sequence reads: CASSPLLQGSAYEQYF. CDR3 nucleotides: TGTGCCAGCTCACCACTTCTACAGGGGAGTGCCTACGAGCAGTACTTC. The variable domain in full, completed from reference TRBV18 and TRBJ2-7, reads NAGVMQNPRHLVRRRGQEARLRCSPMKGHSHVYWYRQLPEEGLKFMVYLQKENIIDESGMPKERFSAEFPKEGPSILRIQQVVRGDSAAYFCASSPLLQGSAYEQYFGPGTRLTVT.

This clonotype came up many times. CDR3 sequence: CASSWTGGPYEQYF. The DNA for the CDR3 is TGTGCCAGCAGTTGGACAGGGGGACCCTACGAGCAGTACTTC. V usage is TRBV2 and J usage is TRBJ2-7; 10 positions agree with TRBD1. V lost 5 bases and J lost 2; bases outside the gene matches: 3. The CDR3 covers 14 residues. From germline, CDR1 is SNHLY and CDR2 FYNNEI.

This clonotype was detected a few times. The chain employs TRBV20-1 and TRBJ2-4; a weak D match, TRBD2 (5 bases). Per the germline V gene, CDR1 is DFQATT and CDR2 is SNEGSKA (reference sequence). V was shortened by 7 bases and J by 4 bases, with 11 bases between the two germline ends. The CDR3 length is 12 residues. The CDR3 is CSGRGPKNIQYF. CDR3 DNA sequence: TGCAGTGGGAGAGGGCCTAAAAACATTCAGTACTTC.